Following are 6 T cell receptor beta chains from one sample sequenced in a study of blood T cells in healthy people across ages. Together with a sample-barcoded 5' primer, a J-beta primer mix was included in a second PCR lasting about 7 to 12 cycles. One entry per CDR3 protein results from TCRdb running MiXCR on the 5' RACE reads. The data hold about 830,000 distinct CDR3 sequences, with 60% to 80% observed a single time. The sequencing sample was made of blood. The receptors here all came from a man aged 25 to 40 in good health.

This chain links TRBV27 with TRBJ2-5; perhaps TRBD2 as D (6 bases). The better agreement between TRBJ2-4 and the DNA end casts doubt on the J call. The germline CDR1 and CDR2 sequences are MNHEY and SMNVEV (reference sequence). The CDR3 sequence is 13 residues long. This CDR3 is CASSFAGLNIQYF. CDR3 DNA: TGTGCCAGCAGTTTTGCGGGACTAAACATTCAGTACTTC.

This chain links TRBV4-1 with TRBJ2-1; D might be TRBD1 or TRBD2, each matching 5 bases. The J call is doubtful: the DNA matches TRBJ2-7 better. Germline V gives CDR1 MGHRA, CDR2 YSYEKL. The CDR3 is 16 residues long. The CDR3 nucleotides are TGCGCCAGCAGCCAAGAGGGGGTCGCAGGTAGATACGAGCAGTACTTC. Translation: CASSQEGVAGRYEQYF.

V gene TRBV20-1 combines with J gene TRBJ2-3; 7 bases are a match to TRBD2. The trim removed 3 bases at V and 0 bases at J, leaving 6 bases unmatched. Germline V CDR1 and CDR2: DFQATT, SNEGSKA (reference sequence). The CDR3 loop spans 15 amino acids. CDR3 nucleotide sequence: TGCAGTGCTAGGCGAGCGGGGAGTAGCACAGATACGCAGTATTTT. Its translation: CSARRAGSSTDTQYF.

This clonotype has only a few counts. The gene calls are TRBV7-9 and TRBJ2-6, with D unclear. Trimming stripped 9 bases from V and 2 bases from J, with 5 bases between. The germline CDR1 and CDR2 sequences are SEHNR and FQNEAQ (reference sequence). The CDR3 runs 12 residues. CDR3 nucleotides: TGTGCCAGTACCCCTGGGGCCAACGTCCTGACTTTC. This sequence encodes CASTPGANVLTF.

In nucleotides, the CDR3 is TGTGCCACCAGCGGCTTGACTAGCGGGGGGGCTCGGTACGAGCAGTACTTC. It codes for CATSGLTSGGARYEQYF. The rearrangement links TRBV15 to TRBJ2-7; 14 nucleotides line up with TRBD2. CDR1 is LNHNV, CDR2 YYDKDF, per germline (reference sequence). Trimming removed 5 bases from V and 4 bases from J; junction bases left unmatched: 10. CDR3 length: 17 amino acids.

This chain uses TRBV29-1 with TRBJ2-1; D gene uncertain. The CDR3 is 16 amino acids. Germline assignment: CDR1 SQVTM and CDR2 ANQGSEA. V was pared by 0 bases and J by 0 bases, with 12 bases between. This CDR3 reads CSVEDPPASSYNEQFF. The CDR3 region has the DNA TGCAGCGTTGAAGATCCGCCGGCCAGCTCCTACAATGAGCAGTTCTTC.